This T cell receptor beta chain was sequenced for a study of identical twins. Whole-study results and caveats: Out-of-frame TCR alpha sharing in monozygotic twins exceeded recombination model predictions.

Via MiXCR, TCRdb re-called the 5' RACE reads, giving one row per CDR3 protein. Of hundreds of thousands of distinct CDR3 sequences listed, more than 12% are singletons. The CDR3 contains 13 residues. The V end was cut by 3 bases, the J end by 8 bases, with 13 bases between. Only a few counts were recorded for this clonotype. The antigen remains undetermined. The V call is TRBV12-3 or TRBV12-4, the J call TRBJ1-2, with D uncertain. Source material: memory (CD45RO+) T cells sorted from blood. This clonotype was obtained from a woman under 30 in good health. CDR3 DNA sequence: TGTGCCAGCAGTTTTTTTGAAGGCCGCGGCTACACCTTC. Its translation is CASSFFEGRGYTF.